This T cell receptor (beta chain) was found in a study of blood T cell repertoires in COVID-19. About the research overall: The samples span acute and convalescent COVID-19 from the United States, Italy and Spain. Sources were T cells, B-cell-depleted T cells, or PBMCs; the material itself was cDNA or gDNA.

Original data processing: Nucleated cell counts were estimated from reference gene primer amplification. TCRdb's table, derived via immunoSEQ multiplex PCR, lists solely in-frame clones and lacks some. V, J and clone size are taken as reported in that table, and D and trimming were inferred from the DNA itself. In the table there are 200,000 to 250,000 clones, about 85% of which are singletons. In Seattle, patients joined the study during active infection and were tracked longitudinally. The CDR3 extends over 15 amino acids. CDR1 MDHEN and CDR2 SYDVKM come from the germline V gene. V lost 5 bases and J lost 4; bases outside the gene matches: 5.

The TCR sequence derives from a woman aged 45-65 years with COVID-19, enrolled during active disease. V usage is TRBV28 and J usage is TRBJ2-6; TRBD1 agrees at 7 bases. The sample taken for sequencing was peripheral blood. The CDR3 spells CASSPTGLGANVLTF. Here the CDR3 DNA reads TGTGCCAGCAGTCCGACAGGGTTGGGGGCCAACGTCCTGACTTTC.